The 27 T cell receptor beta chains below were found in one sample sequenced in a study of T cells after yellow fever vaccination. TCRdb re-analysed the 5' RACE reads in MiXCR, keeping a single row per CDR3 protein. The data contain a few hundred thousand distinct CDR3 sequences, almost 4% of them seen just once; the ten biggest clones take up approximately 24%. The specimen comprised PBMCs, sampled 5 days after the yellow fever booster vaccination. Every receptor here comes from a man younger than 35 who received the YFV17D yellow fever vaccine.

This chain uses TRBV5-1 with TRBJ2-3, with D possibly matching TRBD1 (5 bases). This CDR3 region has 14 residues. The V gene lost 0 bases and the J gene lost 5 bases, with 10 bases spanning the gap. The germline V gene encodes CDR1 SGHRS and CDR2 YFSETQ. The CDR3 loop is CASSLESGQDTQYF. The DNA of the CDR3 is TGCGCCAGCAGCTTGGAGTCAGGACAAGATACGCAGTATTTT. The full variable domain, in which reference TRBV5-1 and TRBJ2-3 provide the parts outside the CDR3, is KAGVTQTPRYLIKTRGQQVTLSCSPISGHRSVSWYQQTPGQGLQFLFEYFSETQRNKGNFPGRFSGRQFSNSRSEMNVSTLELGDSALYLCASSLESGQDTQYFGPGTRLTVL.

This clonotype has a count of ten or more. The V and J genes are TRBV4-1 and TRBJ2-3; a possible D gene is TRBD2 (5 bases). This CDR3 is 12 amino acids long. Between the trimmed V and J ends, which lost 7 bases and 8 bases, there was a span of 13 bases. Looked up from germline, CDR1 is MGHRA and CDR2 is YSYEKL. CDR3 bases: TGCGCCAGCACCGGAGGTGGCGGTACGCAGTATTTT. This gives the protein CASTGGGGTQYF.

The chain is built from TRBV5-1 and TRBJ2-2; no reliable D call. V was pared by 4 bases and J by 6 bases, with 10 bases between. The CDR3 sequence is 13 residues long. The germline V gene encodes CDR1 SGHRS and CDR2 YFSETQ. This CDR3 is CASSTSGPGELFF. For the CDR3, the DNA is TGCGCCAGCAGCACGTCGGGTCCCGGGGAGCTGTTTTTT.

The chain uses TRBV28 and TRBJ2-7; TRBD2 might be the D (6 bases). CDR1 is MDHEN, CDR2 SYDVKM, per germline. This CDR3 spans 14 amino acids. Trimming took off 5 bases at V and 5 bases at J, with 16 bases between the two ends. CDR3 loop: CASSGGEAPDEQYV. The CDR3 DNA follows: TGTGCCAGCAGTGGCGGGGAGGCCCCGGACGAGCAGTACGTC.

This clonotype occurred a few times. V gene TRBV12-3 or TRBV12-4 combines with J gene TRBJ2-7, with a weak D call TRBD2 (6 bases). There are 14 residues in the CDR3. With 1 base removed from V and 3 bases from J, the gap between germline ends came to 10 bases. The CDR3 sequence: CASSLGGADYEQYF. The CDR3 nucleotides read TGTGCCAGCAGTTTAGGCGGGGCCGACTACGAGCAGTACTTC.

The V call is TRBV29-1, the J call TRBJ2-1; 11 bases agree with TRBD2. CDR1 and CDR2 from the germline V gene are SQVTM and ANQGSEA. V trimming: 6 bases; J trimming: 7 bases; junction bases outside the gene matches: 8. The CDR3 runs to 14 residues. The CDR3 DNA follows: TGCAGCGTGGGGGTAGCGGGGGGGCGGAATGAGCAGTTCTTC. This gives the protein CSVGVAGGRNEQFF.

This CDR3 is CASSLARGASPLHF. The CDR3 coding sequence is TGTGCCAGCAGCTTAGCGAGGGGGGCATCACCCCTCCACTTT. The V and J genes are TRBV7-2 and TRBJ1-6; weak D call: TRBD1 (6 bases). V was pared by 0 bases and J by 10 bases, with 10 bases between. Germline V gene lookup returns CDR1 SGHTA and CDR2 FQGNSA. This CDR3 has 14 residues.

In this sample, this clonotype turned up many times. For the CDR3, the DNA is TGTGCCAGCAGCTTAGTAGCCCTGAGGGAGACCCAGTACTTC. It specifies CASSLVALRETQYF. The chain combines TRBV7-9 with TRBJ2-5; the D is unclear. This CDR3 contains 14 residues. The germline gives CDR1 SEHNR, CDR2 FQNEAQ (reference sequence). V shed 1 base and J shed 5 bases, with 11 bases lying between them.

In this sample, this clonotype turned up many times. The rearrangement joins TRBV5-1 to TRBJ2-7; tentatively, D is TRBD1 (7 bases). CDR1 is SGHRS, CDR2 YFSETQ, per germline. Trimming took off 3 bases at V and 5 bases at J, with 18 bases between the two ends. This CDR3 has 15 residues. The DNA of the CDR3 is TGCGCCAGCAGCTGGGGGAGGACAGGATTTAACGAGCAGTACTTC. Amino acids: CASSWGRTGFNEQYF.

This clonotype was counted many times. As DNA, the CDR3 is TGTGCCAGCAGCTTGGGGGGGACAGGGCTCACTGAAGCTTTCTTT. It specifies CASSLGGTGLTEAFF. The chain is built from TRBV5-4 and TRBJ1-1, with 9 bases lining up with TRBD1. The CDR3 runs 15 residues. Unmatched junction bases numbered 4, after V lost 0 bases and J lost 4 bases. Germline CDR1 and CDR2: SGHNT and YYREEE (reference sequence).

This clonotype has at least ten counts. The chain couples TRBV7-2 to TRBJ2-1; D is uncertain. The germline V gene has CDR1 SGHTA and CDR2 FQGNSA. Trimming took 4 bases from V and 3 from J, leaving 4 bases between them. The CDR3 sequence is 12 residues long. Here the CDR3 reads CASSSYYNEQFF. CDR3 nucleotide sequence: TGTGCCAGCAGCTCGTACTACAATGAGCAGTTCTTC.

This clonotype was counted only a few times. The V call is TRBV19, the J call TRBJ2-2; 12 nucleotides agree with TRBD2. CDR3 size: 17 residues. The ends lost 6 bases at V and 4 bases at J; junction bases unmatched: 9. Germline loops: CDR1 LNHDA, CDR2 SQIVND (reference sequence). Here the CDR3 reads CASRIVLAGGRTGELFF. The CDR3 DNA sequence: TGTGCCAGTAGGATCGTCCTAGCGGGGGGGCGCACCGGGGAGCTGTTTTTT.

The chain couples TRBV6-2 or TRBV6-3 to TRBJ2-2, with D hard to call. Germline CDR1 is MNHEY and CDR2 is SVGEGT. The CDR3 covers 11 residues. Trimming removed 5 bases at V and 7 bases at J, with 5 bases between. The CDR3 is CASSRFGELFF. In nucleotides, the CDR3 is TGTGCCAGCAGTCGCTTCGGGGAGCTGTTTTTT.

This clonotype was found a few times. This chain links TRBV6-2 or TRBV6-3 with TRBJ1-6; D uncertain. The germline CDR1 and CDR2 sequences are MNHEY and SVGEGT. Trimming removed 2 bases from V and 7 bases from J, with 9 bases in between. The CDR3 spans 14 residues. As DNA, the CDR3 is TGTGCCAGCAGTTACAGGGCCGAAAATTCACCCCTCCACTTT. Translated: CASSYRAENSPLHF.

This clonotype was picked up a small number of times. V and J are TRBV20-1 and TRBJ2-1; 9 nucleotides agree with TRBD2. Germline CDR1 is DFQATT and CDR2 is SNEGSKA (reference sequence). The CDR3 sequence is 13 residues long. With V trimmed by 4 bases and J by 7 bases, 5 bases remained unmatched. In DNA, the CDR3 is TGCAGTGCTACTGGGACTAGCCAAAATGAGCAGTTCTTC. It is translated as CSATGTSQNEQFF.

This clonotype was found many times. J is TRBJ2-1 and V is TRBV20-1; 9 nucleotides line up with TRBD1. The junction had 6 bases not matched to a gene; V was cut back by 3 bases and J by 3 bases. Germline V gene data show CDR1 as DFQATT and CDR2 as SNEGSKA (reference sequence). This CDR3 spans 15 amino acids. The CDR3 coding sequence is TGCAGTGCTAGCCTTCCGGGACAGGGCTACAATGAGCAGTTCTTC. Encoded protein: CSASLPGQGYNEQFF.

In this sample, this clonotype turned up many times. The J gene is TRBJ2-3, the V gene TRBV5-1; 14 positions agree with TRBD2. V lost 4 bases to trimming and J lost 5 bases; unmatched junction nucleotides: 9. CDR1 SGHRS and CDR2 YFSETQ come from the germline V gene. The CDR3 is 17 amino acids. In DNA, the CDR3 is TGCGCCAGCAGCCCTCAGGGACTAGCGGGGGTAGGAGATACGCAGTATTTT. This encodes CASSPQGLAGVGDTQYF.

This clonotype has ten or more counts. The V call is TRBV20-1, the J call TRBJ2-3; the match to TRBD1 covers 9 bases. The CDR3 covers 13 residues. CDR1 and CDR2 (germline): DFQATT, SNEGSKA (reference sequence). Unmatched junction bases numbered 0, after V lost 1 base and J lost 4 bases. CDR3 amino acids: CSARGDRADTQYF. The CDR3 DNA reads TGCAGTGCTAGAGGGGACAGGGCAGATACGCAGTATTTT.

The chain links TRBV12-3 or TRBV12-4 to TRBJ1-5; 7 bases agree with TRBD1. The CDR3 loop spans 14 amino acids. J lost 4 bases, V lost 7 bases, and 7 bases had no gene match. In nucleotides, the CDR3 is TGTGCCAGCACCCAAGAGGGGGCAAATCAGCCCCAGCATTTT. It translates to CASTQEGANQPQHF.

In DNA form, the CDR3 reads TGTGCCAGCAGTCACCTAGGACAGGGTTCCTACGAGCAGTACTTC. Its protein product is CASSHLGQGSYEQYF. The chain carries TRBV27 and TRBJ2-7; TRBD1 matches 8 bases. Germline loops: CDR1 MNHEY, CDR2 SMNVEV (reference sequence). The CDR3 has 15 residues. V shed 5 bases, J shed 1 base, and the junction held 7 bases outside the gene matches.

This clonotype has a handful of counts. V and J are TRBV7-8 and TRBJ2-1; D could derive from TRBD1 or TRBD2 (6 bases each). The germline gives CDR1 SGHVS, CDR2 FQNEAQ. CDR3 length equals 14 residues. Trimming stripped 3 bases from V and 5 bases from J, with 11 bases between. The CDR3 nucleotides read TGTGCCAGCAGCTTGCCGCGGGACAACAATGAGCAGTTCTTC. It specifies CASSLPRDNNEQFF. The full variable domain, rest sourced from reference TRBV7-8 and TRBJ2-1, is GAGVSQSPRYKVAKRGQDVALRCDPISGHVSLFWYQQALGQGPEFLTYFQNEAQLDKSGLPSDRFFAERPEGSVSTLKIQRTQQEDSAVYLCASSLPRDNNEQFFGPGTRLTVL.

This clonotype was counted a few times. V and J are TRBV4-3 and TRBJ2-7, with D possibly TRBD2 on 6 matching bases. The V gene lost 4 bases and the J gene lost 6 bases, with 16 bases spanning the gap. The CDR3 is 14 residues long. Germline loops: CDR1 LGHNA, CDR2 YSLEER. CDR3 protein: CASSPQGPGSEQYF. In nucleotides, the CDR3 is TGCGCCAGCAGCCCTCAAGGACCCGGGAGCGAGCAGTACTTC.

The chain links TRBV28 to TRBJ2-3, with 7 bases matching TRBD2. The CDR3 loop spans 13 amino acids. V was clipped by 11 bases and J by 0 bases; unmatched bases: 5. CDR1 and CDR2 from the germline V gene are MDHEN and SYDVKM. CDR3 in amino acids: CAGGEGSTDTQYF. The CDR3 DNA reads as TGTGCCGGGGGGGAGGGGAGCACAGATACGCAGTATTTT.

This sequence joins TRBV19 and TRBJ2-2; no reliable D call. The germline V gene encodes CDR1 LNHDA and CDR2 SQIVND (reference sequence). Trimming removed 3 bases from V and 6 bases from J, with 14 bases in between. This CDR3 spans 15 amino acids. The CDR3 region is CASSIGQTSAGELFF. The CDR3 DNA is TGTGCCAGTAGTATTGGGCAGACTTCGGCCGGGGAGCTGTTTTTT. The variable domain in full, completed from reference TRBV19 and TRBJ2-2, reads DGGITQSPKYLFRKEGQNVTLSCEQNLNHDAMYWYRQDPGQGLRLIYYSQIVNDFQKGDIAEGYSVSREKKESFPLTVTSAQKNPTAFYLCASSIGQTSAGELFFGEGSRLTVL.

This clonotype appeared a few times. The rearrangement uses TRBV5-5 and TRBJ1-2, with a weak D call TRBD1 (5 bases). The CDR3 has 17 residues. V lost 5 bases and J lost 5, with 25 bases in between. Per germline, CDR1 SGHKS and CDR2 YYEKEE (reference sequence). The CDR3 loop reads CASSSDRMTLNLYGYTF. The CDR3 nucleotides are TGTGCCAGCAGTTCCGACAGAATGACCCTAAATCTGTATGGCTACACCTTC.

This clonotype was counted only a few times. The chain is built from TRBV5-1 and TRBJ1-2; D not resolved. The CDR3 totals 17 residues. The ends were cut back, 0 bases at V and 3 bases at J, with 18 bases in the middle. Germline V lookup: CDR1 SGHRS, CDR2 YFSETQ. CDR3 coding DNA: TGCGCCAGCAGCTTGGGCGCCGGGTCCCAAGGCCACTATGGCTACACCTTC. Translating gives CASSLGAGSQGHYGYTF.

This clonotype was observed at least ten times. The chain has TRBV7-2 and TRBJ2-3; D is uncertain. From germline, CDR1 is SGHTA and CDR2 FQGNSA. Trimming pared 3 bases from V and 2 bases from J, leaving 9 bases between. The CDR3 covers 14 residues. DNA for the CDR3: TGTGCCAGCAGCTTGGGCCTGCCCACAGATACGCAGTATTTT. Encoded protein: CASSLGLPTDTQYF.